The 31 T cell receptor beta chains below were found in one sample sequenced in a study of Graves' ophthalmopathy and Graves' hyperthyroidism (dated by TCRdb to the late 2010s). Sequenced on an Illumina HiSeq 2000. TCR beta CDR3 regions were amplified from RNA transcripts for repertoire sequencing. HTBI primers and the Qiagen OneStep RT-PCR kit were used in a first-round RT-PCR, which was followed by a second-round multiplex PCR, size selection and purification. Through fastp at Q25 and MiXCR, TCRdb rebuilt clones from the public reads, retaining in-frame beta chains. Every distinct CDR3 protein forms one entry, paired with its most common genes and DNA. Here the sample has around 400,000 distinct CDR3 sequences; around 16% occur a single time. The top ten constitute roughly 1.6% of the sample. Sequencing was done on a sample of peripheral blood. The receptors stem from a woman between 18 and 29 years old with Graves' ophthalmopathy. Donor details come from another sample of the same person, matched by shared clones.

This clonotype was detected ten times or more. This chain links TRBV10-3 with TRBJ2-7; unclear D gene. Trimming took off 8 bases at V and 3 bases at J, with 11 bases between the two ends. CDR1 and CDR2 (germline): ENHRY, SYGVKD. This CDR3 contains 12 residues. CDR3 DNA: TGTGCCATCCAATCCCAAGGCTACGAGCAGTACTTC. Translated: CAIQSQGYEQYF.

This clonotype showed up many times. This chain joins TRBV19 and TRBJ2-2; 10 bases are shared with TRBD2. J lost 6 bases, V lost 9 bases, and 16 bases had no gene match. Germline values: CDR1 LNHDA, CDR2 SQIVND (reference sequence). The CDR3 is 17 residues long. In nucleotides, the CDR3 is TGTGCCAGCAGACCCTCTTCTAGCGGGAGTGGCCCCGGGGAGCTGTTTTTT. Protein product: CASRPSSSGSGPGELFF.

The table lists this clonotype with many counts. V gene TRBV20-1 combines with J gene TRBJ1-3; D call uncertain. Germline assignment: CDR1 DFQATT and CDR2 SNEGSKA (reference sequence). The V end lost 3 bases, the J end lost 0 bases, and 9 bases lay between the germline ends. The CDR3 covers 14 residues. This CDR3 reads CSASGSVSGNTIYF. DNA for the CDR3: TGCAGTGCTAGTGGGTCAGTCTCTGGAAACACCATATATTTT.

This clonotype showed up many times. J is TRBJ1-5 and V is TRBV19; no firm D call. The CDR3 has 15 residues. Germline V gene lookup returns CDR1 LNHDA and CDR2 SQIVND (reference sequence). With 1 base removed from V and 4 bases from J, the gap between germline ends came to 11 bases. The CDR3: CASSIGYEGNQPQHF. CDR3 sequence (DNA): TGTGCCAGTAGTATAGGGTATGAAGGGAATCAGCCCCAGCATTTT.

This clonotype has ten or more counts. J is TRBJ1-2 and V is TRBV24-1; D is unresolved. The CDR3 extends over 13 amino acids. Germline CDR1 is KGHDR and CDR2 is SFDVKD. V dropped 3 bases and J dropped 8 bases, with 12 bases sitting between them. The CDR3 reads CATSDADGLGYTF. In DNA form, the CDR3 reads TGTGCCACCAGTGATGCGGACGGCCTGGGCTACACCTTC.

This clonotype showed up many times. The V and J genes are TRBV30 and TRBJ1-1; TRBD1 matches at 7 bases. The junction had 13 bases not matched to a gene; V was cut back by 8 bases and J by 4 bases. CDR3 size: 14 residues. The germline V gene has CDR1 GTSNPN and CDR2 SVGIG (reference sequence). The CDR3 DNA reads TGTGCCCGGACCAACAGGGGTGTAGGCACTGAAGCTTTCTTT. Protein sequence: CARTNRGVGTEAFF.

This clonotype has at least ten counts. This sequence joins TRBV6-4 and TRBJ1-2; the D gene is possibly TRBD1 (5 bases). CDR3 length: 18 residues. Trimming cost V 2 bases and J 1 base, with 20 bases left between them. CDR1 and CDR2 (germline): MRHNA, SNTAGT. Here the CDR3 reads CASSDRDRRGTNNYGYTF. The CDR3 coding sequence is TGTGCCAGCAGTGACCGTGATAGGAGGGGCACAAATAACTATGGCTACACCTTC.

The J gene is TRBJ2-7, the V gene TRBV11-1; tentative D call: TRBD1 (6 bases). The CDR3 spans 14 residues. The germline V gene encodes CDR1 SGHAT and CDR2 FQDESV (reference sequence). The V gene lost 4 bases and the J gene lost 7 bases, with 17 bases spanning the gap. The CDR3 protein is CASSYTGTLVEQYF. CDR3 bases: TGTGCCAGCAGCTACACCGGGACACTGGTAGAGCAGTACTTC.

There are many counts of this clonotype. V and J are TRBV19 and TRBJ1-5; no clear D gene. Germline-derived CDR1 and CDR2 are LNHDA and SQIVND (reference sequence). This CDR3 is built from 12 residues. Deletions cut 3 bases from V and 4 bases from J, with 4 bases between. The CDR3 DNA sequence: TGTGCCAGTAGTATGACAAATCAGCCCCAGCATTTT. Its protein product is CASSMTNQPQHF.

There are many counts of this clonotype. The chain combines TRBV12-3 or TRBV12-4 with TRBJ1-1, with TRBD1 as a possible D gene (6 bases). Trimming shortened V by 3 bases and J by 2 bases, and 10 bases separated the two germline ends. The CDR3 runs to 14 residues. The CDR3 reads CASSFLGGNTEAFF. The CDR3 coding sequence is TGTGCCAGCAGTTTCTTAGGGGGAAACACTGAAGCTTTCTTT.

V is TRBV20-1 and J is TRBJ1-1; D is perhaps TRBD1 (5 bases). CDR1 is DFQATT and CDR2 is SNEGSKA in the germline V gene (reference sequence). Trimming took off 6 bases at V and 4 bases at J, with 18 bases between the two ends. The CDR3 runs 14 residues. The CDR3 protein is CSALRWGRGTEAFF. In nucleotides, the CDR3 is TGCAGTGCCCTAAGGTGGGGGAGAGGCACTGAAGCTTTCTTT.

The V and J genes are TRBV12-3 or TRBV12-4 and TRBJ1-1; 8 bases are a match to TRBD1. Trimming at V came to 6 bases and at J to 5 bases, leaving 11 bases not matched to a gene. This CDR3 region has 15 residues. CDR3 in DNA: TGTGCCAGCAGGTCCCGGGACAGGATCGGAACTGAAGCTTTCTTT. Protein product: CASRSRDRIGTEAFF.

V is TRBV5-1 and J is TRBJ2-7; 9 nucleotides line up with TRBD2. With 0 bases clipped from V and 5 bases from J, the junction kept 6 bases outside the gene matches. Germline CDR1 and CDR2: SGHRS and YFSETQ. CDR3 size: 15 residues. This chain's CDR3 is CASSLAAGGPHEQYF. CDR3 DNA: TGCGCCAGCAGCTTGGCGGCGGGAGGGCCCCACGAGCAGTACTTC.

This clonotype appeared many times. The chain is built from TRBV18 and TRBJ1-3; D gene ambiguous. The length of the CDR3 is 16 residues. V shed 1 base and J shed 4 bases, with 14 bases lying between them. CDR1 is KGHSH and CDR2 is LQKENI in the germline V gene. CDR3 DNA: TGTGCCAGCTCACCACTTCGTTGGCCGCTAGGAAACACCATATATTTT. Its translation: CASSPLRWPLGNTIYF.

This clonotype was observed many times. V is TRBV27 and J is TRBJ2-7; 11 positions agree with TRBD1. J lost 2 bases, V lost 7 bases, and 13 bases had no gene match. Germline CDR1 MNHEY, CDR2 SMNVEV (reference sequence). CDR3 length: 17 amino acids. DNA of the CDR3: TGTGCCAGCACACTTCTAGGGACAGGGGGAATGACCTACGAGCAGTACTTC. This sequence encodes CASTLLGTGGMTYEQYF.

J is TRBJ2-2 and V is TRBV5-1; 8 bases are shared with TRBD2. V shed 4 bases, J shed 5 bases, and the junction held 10 bases outside the gene matches. This CDR3 comprises 16 residues. The germline V gene has CDR1 SGHRS and CDR2 YFSETQ. CDR3 loop: CASSLGSGSGTGELFF. CDR3 DNA: TGCGCCAGCAGCCTTGGCAGCGGGAGTGGAACCGGGGAGCTGTTTTTT.

The table lists this clonotype with a count of one. The V gene is TRBV20-1, the J gene TRBJ1-6, with TRBD1 matching over 7 bases. V shed 6 bases, J shed 7 bases, and the junction held 3 bases outside the gene matches. The CDR3 is made up of 12 amino acids. CDR1 DFQATT and CDR2 SNEGSKA come from the germline V gene (reference sequence). The CDR3 DNA reads TGCAGTGCAGTACAGGGGAATTCACCCCTCCACTTT. Amino acid sequence: CSAVQGNSPLHF.

This clonotype was seen ten or more times. The rearrangement uses TRBV6-2 or TRBV6-3 and TRBJ1-1; D not certain. There are 12 residues in the CDR3. V was shortened by 4 bases and J by 7 bases, with 10 bases between the two germline ends. Germline V gives CDR1 MNHEY, CDR2 SVGEGT. The chain's CDR3 is CASSSALDEAFF. In DNA, the CDR3 is TGTGCCAGCAGTTCCGCTCTTGATGAAGCTTTCTTT.

This chain links TRBV7-2 with TRBJ2-5; TRBD2 is a possible D gene (5 bases). This CDR3 region has 14 residues. Trimming took off 3 bases at V and 1 base at J, with 9 bases between the two ends. CDR1 and CDR2 (germline): SGHTA, FQGNSA. The CDR3 DNA sequence: TGTGCCAGCAGCTTTAGAGAGGGCCAAGAGACCCAGTACTTC. This gives the protein CASSFREGQETQYF.

V usage is TRBV6-2 or TRBV6-3 and J usage is TRBJ2-2, with 8 bases matching TRBD1. The CDR3 extends over 15 amino acids. Germline values: CDR1 MNHEY, CDR2 SVGEGT. After removal of 6 bases from V and 1 base from J, the junction contained 4 bases not matched to a gene. The CDR3 sequence is CASSGGQGNTGELFF. The CDR3 DNA reads as TGTGCCAGCAGCGGCGGACAGGGGAACACCGGGGAGCTGTTTTTT.

The sample holds a few counts of this clonotype. This sequence joins TRBV2 and TRBJ2-7; tentatively, D is TRBD1 (6 bases). The CDR3 is 14 amino acids. Germline V gene data show CDR1 as SNHLY and CDR2 as FYNNEI. Trimming shortened V by 2 bases and J by 1 base, and 9 bases separated the two germline ends. CDR3 DNA sequence: TGTGCCAGCAGTGAAAGTCAGGGGTCCTACGAGCAGTACTTC. It yields the protein CASSESQGSYEQYF.

This clonotype was seen at least ten times. The chain couples TRBV13 to TRBJ2-2; possibly TRBD1 or TRBD2 for D (5 bases each). The CDR3 consists of 20 residues. Deletions cut 7 bases from V and 1 base from J, with 28 bases between. In germline, CDR1 is PRHDT, CDR2 FYEKMQ (reference sequence). The CDR3, as DNA: TGTGCCAGCACCTTCGTAACGGGACCTCGCCCCCCAATGAACACCGGGGAGCTGTTTTTT. Protein: CASTFVTGPRPPMNTGELFF.

This clonotype was seen at least ten times. This sequence joins TRBV6-5 and TRBJ2-7, with 7 bases that match TRBD2. Germline V gene sequence: CDR1 MNHEY, CDR2 SVGAGI. After removal of 2 bases from V and 13 bases from J, the junction contained 11 bases not matched to a gene. The CDR3 sequence is 13 residues long. The chain's CDR3 is CASSYPASGQIYF. The DNA for the CDR3 is TGTGCCAGCAGTTACCCGGCTAGCGGCCAGATATACTTC.

This clonotype was seen ten or more times. CDR3 protein: CSAPRNPAQKPLHF. As DNA, the CDR3 is TGCAGTGCTCCCAGAAACCCGGCCCAAAAACCCCTCCACTTT. This sequence joins TRBV20-1 and TRBJ1-6; D unclear. The length of the CDR3 is 14 residues. Trimming left V 5 bases short and J 12 bases short, with 20 bases between. Germline assignment: CDR1 DFQATT and CDR2 SNEGSKA (reference sequence).

This clonotype was counted at least ten times. The V and J genes are TRBV27 and TRBJ2-7; unclear D gene. V gave up 6 bases and J gave up 2 bases, with 14 bases separating them. CDR1 and CDR2 (germline): MNHEY, SMNVEV (reference sequence). This CDR3 comprises 14 residues. The CDR3 DNA reads as TGTGCCAGCAGCCCCCCTGGGATCACCTACGAGCAGTACTTC. Its translation is CASSPPGITYEQYF.

CDR3 in DNA: TGTGCCAGCAGCTTGGGGCTAGCGGCATCTCAAGAGACCCAGTACTTC. Translation gives CASSLGLAASQETQYF. The chain has TRBV7-2 and TRBJ2-5; 7 bases map to TRBD2. Germline V lookup: CDR1 SGHTA, CDR2 FQGNSA. The junction had 9 bases not matched to a gene; V was cut back by 3 bases and J by 2 bases. This CDR3 has 16 residues.

This clonotype was seen repeatedly, ten times or more. This chain uses TRBV6-1 with TRBJ2-2; D is possibly TRBD1 (6 bases). Germline lookup yields CDR1 MNHNS and CDR2 SASEGT. This CDR3 contains 15 residues. V was clipped by 6 bases and J by 5 bases, with 16 bases between them. The CDR3 loop reads CASSSGQLTTGELFF. The CDR3 DNA reads TGTGCCAGCAGCTCCGGACAGTTAACTACCGGGGAGCTGTTTTTT.

In this sample, this clonotype turned up many times. The V and J genes are TRBV11-2 and TRBJ1-1; D gene unclear. Germline V gene data show CDR1 as SGHAT and CDR2 as FQNNGV. CDR3 length equals 16 residues. Trimming cost V 0 bases and J 0 bases, with 11 bases left between them. CDR3 protein: CASSLDWQLMNTEAFF. The CDR3 nucleotides are TGTGCCAGCAGCTTAGATTGGCAACTAATGAACACTGAAGCTTTCTTT.

This clonotype was detected a few times. The chain employs TRBV2 and TRBJ2-5, with TRBD1 as a possible D gene (8 bases). This CDR3 comprises 14 residues. Germline assignment: CDR1 SNHLY and CDR2 FYNNEI. Trimming shortened V by 8 bases and J by 2 bases, and 15 bases separated the two germline ends. In DNA form, the CDR3 reads TGTGCCAGCCTGCGGGGGACAGGTCAAGAGACCCAGTACTTC. The encoded protein is CASLRGTGQETQYF.

J is TRBJ2-5 and V is TRBV6-5; D may match TRBD1 or TRBD2 (5 bases each). V lost 0 bases and J 2 bases, leaving 13 bases between the germline ends. Germline loops: CDR1 MNHEY, CDR2 SVGAGI. The CDR3 spans 16 residues. The CDR3: CASSYSGRGQQETQYF. The CDR3 DNA is TGTGCCAGCAGTTACTCGGGGCGAGGGCAACAAGAGACCCAGTACTTC.

On this clonotype: An end of the junction does not agree with germline; a read error may underlie this. The chain recombines TRBV6-2 or TRBV6-3 with TRBJ2-7; 10 bases agree with TRBD2. This CDR3 contains 13 residues. Germline-derived CDR1 and CDR2 are MNHEY and SVGEGT. The CDR3 DNA sequence: TGTGCAAGCAGCGGGAGGGCCAGGAGAGAGCAGTACTTC. The encoded protein is CASSGRARREQYF.